This passage covers 21 T cell receptor beta chains from one sample sequenced in a study of CXCR3-negative and CXCR3-positive naive CD8 T cells. The libraries of TRB cDNA were constructed through 5' RACE using UMI labels. TCRdb reprocessed the 5' RACE reads, with one entry per CDR3 protein and no DNA. The sample includes 43,000 or so distinct CDR3 sequences. Source material: memory CD8+ T cells from blood. The source of these receptors is a human donor in good health. Some clones in this sample may be carry-over from other donors' samples.

V gene TRBV4-2 combines with J gene TRBJ2-4; TCRdb returns TRBD1, unconfirmable since there is no DNA. This CDR3 is built from 16 residues. Germline loops: CDR1 LGHNA, CDR2 YNFKEQ. The CDR3: CASSRPWDREKNIQYF.

V is TRBV6-4 and J is TRBJ2-1; TCRdb's D gene call, TRBD2, goes unchecked for lack of DNA. This CDR3 has 17 amino acids. The V gene's germline CDR1 is MRHNA and CDR2 SNTAGT. The CDR3: CASSDSTSGGDYNEQFF.

V is TRBV6-2 or TRBV6-3 and J is TRBJ1-2. The CDR3 loop spans 12 amino acids. Germline CDR1 reads MNHEY; CDR2 reads SVGEGT. CDR3 in amino acids: CASVGFDYGYTF.

The chain joins TRBV6-5 to TRBJ2-3; the D gene TCRdb calls, TRBD1, cannot be checked with no DNA. The CDR3 runs 14 residues. The germline CDR1 and CDR2 sequences are MNHEY and SVGAGI. The CDR3 region is CASSLTARVDTQYF.

CDR3 residues: CASSLVVLGEQYF. The V and J genes are TRBV28 and TRBJ2-7. The CDR3 runs 13 residues. Germline V gives CDR1 MDHEN, CDR2 SYDVKM.

The chain links TRBV6-6 to TRBJ2-7; TCRdb's D call of TRBD2 is untestable without DNA. Germline lookup yields CDR1 MNHNY and CDR2 SVGAGI (reference sequence). CDR3 length equals 16 residues. The CDR3 loop reads CASSLTSGGDYYEQYF.

The V gene is TRBV6-6, the J gene TRBJ1-4. Germline CDR1 reads MNHNY; CDR2 reads SVGAGI (reference sequence). The CDR3 spans 17 residues. The CDR3 is CASSYGVVWAANEKLFF.

CDR3 protein: CASSLSTGQAFKDGYTF. J is TRBJ1-2 and V is TRBV7-9; the D gene TCRdb calls, TRBD1, cannot be checked with no DNA. The CDR3 sequence is 17 residues long. The germline V gene encodes CDR1 SEHNR and CDR2 FQNEAQ (reference sequence).

V is TRBV2 and J is TRBJ2-7; TCRdb designates TRBD1, a call that cannot be tested without DNA. The germline gives CDR1 SNHLY, CDR2 FYNNEI. The CDR3 is made up of 12 amino acids. This CDR3 reads CASKGTGEEQYF.

The chain combines TRBV21-1 with TRBJ1-2; the D call of TRBD1 rests on TCRdb alone, since no DNA is present to check it. TRBV21-1 is a pseudogene. The CDR3 covers 14 residues. Here the CDR3 reads CASSSGGITNGYTF.

This chain uses TRBV6-2 or TRBV6-3 with TRBJ2-1; TCRdb's D gene call, TRBD2, goes unchecked for lack of DNA. This CDR3 comprises 15 residues. Per germline, CDR1 MNHEY and CDR2 SVGEGT. The CDR3 loop is CASSYLAGGQNEQFF.

V usage is TRBV28 and J usage is TRBJ1-1. Germline V gene lookup returns CDR1 MDHEN and CDR2 SYDVKM. This CDR3 is built from 14 residues. The CDR3 spells CASSLGSGSTEAFF.

This chain uses TRBV29-1 with TRBJ1-1; TCRdb returns TRBD1, unconfirmable since there is no DNA. Germline V gives CDR1 SQVTM, CDR2 ANQGSEA. CDR3 length: 12 residues. CDR3 protein: CSVADSPDGAFF.

V usage is TRBV29-1 and J usage is TRBJ2-1; there is no DNA to check the TCRdb D call of TRBD1. Germline lookup yields CDR1 SQVTM and CDR2 ANQGSEA. The CDR3 covers 14 residues. The CDR3 protein is CSVGTAGDYNEQFF.

The CDR3 reads CASQGIPSTDTQYF. The V call is TRBV28, the J call TRBJ2-3. The CDR3 loop spans 14 amino acids. From germline, CDR1 is MDHEN and CDR2 SYDVKM.

The chain carries TRBV15 and TRBJ2-7; no DNA is available, so the TRBD1 call from TCRdb remains unchecked. This CDR3 comprises 15 residues. Looked up from germline, CDR1 is LNHNV and CDR2 is YYDKDF (reference sequence). CDR3 sequence reads: CATSRAAGDIYEQYF.

This chain uses TRBV28 with TRBJ1-2. The CDR3 loop spans 15 amino acids. In germline, CDR1 is MDHEN, CDR2 SYDVKM. CDR3 amino acids: CASSLRQYINYGYTF.

V usage is TRBV20-1 and J usage is TRBJ2-1; TCRdb designates TRBD2, a call that cannot be tested without DNA. The CDR3 consists of 15 residues. Germline V lookup: CDR1 DFQATT, CDR2 SNEGSKA (reference sequence). The CDR3 is CSAEFSGVSYNEQFF.

The chain couples TRBV20-1 to TRBJ2-7; as DNA is missing, the TRBD1 call by TCRdb cannot be tested. Germline-derived CDR1 and CDR2 are DFQATT and SNEGSKA (reference sequence). The CDR3 consists of 13 residues. CDR3 sequence reads: CSARDRGIHEQYF.

The chain employs TRBV7-9 and TRBJ2-5. In germline, CDR1 is SEHNR, CDR2 FQNEAQ (reference sequence). This CDR3 region has 12 residues. The CDR3 loop is CASRQESETQYF. The complete variable domain, with remaining parts taken from reference TRBV7-9 and TRBJ2-5, reads DTGVSQNPRHKITKRGQNVTFRCDPISEHNRLYWYRQTLGQGPEFLTYFQNEAQLEKSRLLSDRFSAERPKGSFSTLEIQRTEQGDSAMYLCASRQESETQYFGPGTRLLVL.

The chain's CDR3 is CASSLRRTREDTQYF. The V and J genes are TRBV5-1 and TRBJ2-5; absent DNA, TCRdb's TRBD2 call cannot be checked. The CDR3 loop spans 15 amino acids. The germline V gene has CDR1 SGHRS and CDR2 YFSETQ.